A selection of T cell receptor beta chains follows, all from one sample in a study of T cell repertoires in cytomegalovirus infection. Using its own MiXCR run on the reads, TCRdb lists one record per CDR3 protein. The table includes more than 500,000 distinct CDR3 sequences, approximately 15% detected once. The material sequenced was CD8+ T cells from PBMCs. These TCRs come from a human donor in good health (CMV status not recorded). Some clones in this sample may be carry-over from other donors' samples. The CDR3 runs from the conserved cysteine through the conserved F or W. Fields, in order: D gene, clone size, V gene, J gene, CDR3 DNA, CDR3 protein. A D gene is named only where the DNA matches it firmly. Clone size, where shown, is once, few, many, or a class for clones that have expanded.

TRBD1,few,TRBV7-3,TRBJ1-2,TGTGCCAGCAGCTTACAAGGGGGCCCTGGCTATGGCTACACCTTC,CASSLQGGPGYGYTF
.,few,TRBV4-1,TRBJ2-3,TGCGCCAGCAGCCAAGAACCAGCGGGTTACACAGATACGCAGTATTTT,CASSQEPAGYTDTQYF
.,few,TRBV12-5,TRBJ2-3,TGTGCTAGTGGTTTGATCGGGGCTCTAACTAGCACAGATACGCAGTATTTT,CASGLIGALTSTDTQYF
.,.,TRBV7-9,TRBJ2-7,TGTGCCAGCAGCTCACAGGGTTCCTACGAGCAGTACTTC,CASSSQGSYEQYF
TRBD1,many,TRBV7-6,TRBJ1-5,TGTGCCAGCAGCTCGGACAGGGATAAGAATCAGCCCCAGCATTTT,CASSSDRDKNQPQHF
TRBD1,many,TRBV7-6,TRBJ1-6,TGTGCCAGCAGTTCTGACAGGGGGCTTTCACCCCTCCACTTT,CASSSDRGLSPLHF
.,few,TRBV29-1,TRBJ2-7,TGCAGCGTTGAAGATGGGGGGTTAAGCGAGCAGTACTTC,CSVEDGGLSEQYF
TRBD2,few,TRBV6-5,TRBJ2-3,TGTGCCAGCAGTTACTCTATAGCGGGGGGCCCCACAGATACGCAGTATTTT,CASSYSIAGGPTDTQYF
TRBD1,few,TRBV20-1,TRBJ2-2,TGCAGTGGCCCGACTGGACAGGGGGCCAACACCGGGGAGCTGTTTTTT,CSGPTGQGANTGELFF
.,many,TRBV27,TRBJ2-2,TGTGCCAGCAGTTTATCCAATTTAGGGGAGCTGTTTTTT,CASSLSNLGELFF
.,.,TRBV19,TRBJ1-1,TGTGCCAGTAGCATCGCCCTGAACACTGAAGCTTTCTTT,CASSIALNTEAFF
TRBD2,few,TRBV25-1,TRBJ2-5,TGTGCCAGCAGTGAATCAGGACTAGCGGGACTCCAAGAGACCCAGTACTTC,CASSESGLAGLQETQYF
.,few,TRBV20-1,TRBJ1-6,TGCAGTGCTAGAGATTCGGGGAATTCACCCCTCCACTTT,CSARDSGNSPLHF
TRBD1,.,TRBV7-3,TRBJ2-3,TGTGCCAGCAGCTTAGGGGGGACAGGGAGGCCGGGGGATACGCAGTATTTT,CASSLGGTGRPGDTQYF
.,many,TRBV7-6,TRBJ1-5,TGTGCCAGCAGCGCAAGAAAGGGGGTTGCTCAGCCCCAGCATTTT,CASSARKGVAQPQHF
.,many,TRBV28,TRBJ1-5,TGTGCCAGCAGACCCCCGAGGGGGGGGAATCAGCCCCAGCATTTT,CASRPPRGGNQPQHF
TRBD2,many,TRBV27,TRBJ2-1,TGTGCCAGCAGTTTAGGAGCTAGCGGATACAATGAGCAGTTCTTC,CASSLGASGYNEQFF
TRBD2,few,TRBV11-2,TRBJ2-7,TGTGCCAGCAGCTTAGCGGCTAGCGGCACTTACGAGCAGTACTTC,CASSLAASGTYEQYF
TRBD2,.,TRBV20-1,TRBJ2-3,TGCAGTGCTAGAGATTGGGGACAGGGGACTAGCGGGAGGGACGAAGTGGCAGATACGCAGTATTTT,CSARDWGQGTSGRDEVADTQYF
.,many,TRBV2,TRBJ2-6,TGTGCCAGCAGTGAATTATTGACGCCTGGGGCCAACGTCCTGACTTTC,CASSELLTPGANVLTF
.,few,TRBV20-1,TRBJ1-6,TGCAGTGCTAGAGTCGTCCCGGCCCAATCCCTTTCACCCCTCCACTTT,CSARVVPAQSLSPLHF
.,.,TRBV27,TRBJ2-7,TGTGCCAGCAGTTTAGGCGGGGCAGTGGGACTCCGCTACGAGCAGTACTTC,CASSLGGAVGLRYEQYF
TRBD2,many,TRBV5-4,TRBJ2-3,TGTGCCAGCAGCTTGAGTACTAGCGGGATCCACACAGATACGCAGTATTTT,CASSLSTSGIHTDTQYF
TRBD1,many,TRBV7-6,TRBJ2-7,TGTGCCAGCAGCTCACAGACAGGGGAGAAATACGAGCAGTACTTC,CASSSQTGEKYEQYF
.,few,TRBV10-2,TRBJ2-5,TGCGCCAGCAGCGGGGCCAAGGAGACCCAGTACTTC,CASSGAKETQYF
TRBD1,many,TRBV4-2,TRBJ1-1,TGTGCCAGCAGCCTTACGGGACAGAGTAACACTGAAGCTTTCTTT,CASSLTGQSNTEAFF
.,many,TRBV11-2,TRBJ2-7,TGTGCCAGCAGCTTAACCCACCTCCGAGGGCAATCCTACGAGCAGTACTTC,CASSLTHLRGQSYEQYF
.,few,TRBV20-1,TRBJ2-7,TGCAGTGCCAGGGGAACTACCTACGAGCAGTACTTC,CSARGTTYEQYF
TRBD1,few,TRBV19,TRBJ1-1,TGTGCCAGTAGTCCCCGGGGCAGGGGGGCTTTAGGCACTGAAGCTTTCTTT,CASSPRGRGALGTEAFF
.,few,TRBV15,TRBJ2-3,TGTGCCACCAGCAGACCAGGGACTAGCACAGATACGCAGTATTTT,CATSRPGTSTDTQYF
.,many,TRBV19,TRBJ1-2,TGTGCCAGTACCCCGACGTTTACCAGGGACCCTAACTATGGCTACACCTTC,CASTPTFTRDPNYGYTF
.,few,TRBV20-1,TRBJ1-1,TGCAGTGCTAGAGCCCCGGGACTTGCTTTCTTT,CSARAPGLAFF
.,few,TRBV27,TRBJ2-1,TGTGCCAGCACGCCAGCGGGCGGCTACAATGAGCAGTTCTTC,CASTPAGGYNEQFF
.,many,TRBV7-9,TRBJ2-4,TGTGCCAGCAGCTCGCCCCAAAGGGAAGTCCGATGGAACATTCAGTACTTC,CASSSPQREVRWNIQYF
.,.,TRBV7-4,TRBJ2-1,TGTGCCAGCAGCTTAAGGGAACCGGGACCCTCCTACAATGAGCAGTTCTTC,CASSLREPGPSYNEQFF
TRBD1,.,TRBV27,TRBJ1-1,TGTGCCGTTCGTCAGGGGGCGACTGAAGCTTTCTTT,CAVRQGATEAFF
TRBD1,many,TRBV7-3,TRBJ1-1,TGTGCCAGCAGCACCGGGACAGGGGACACTGAAGCTTTCTTT,CASSTGTGDTEAFF
TRBD1,many,TRBV7-9,TRBJ1-1,TGTGCCAGCAGCTTACCTAGGACAGGGAGGAACACTGAAGCTTTCTTT,CASSLPRTGRNTEAFF
TRBD2,.,TRBV2,TRBJ2-1,TGTGCCAGCAGTGGGTTTAGCGGGGACTACAATGAGCAGTTCTTC,CASSGFSGDYNEQFF
.,many,TRBV12-3/TRBV12-4,TRBJ1-1,TGTGCCAGCACCCAGGGGAGCACTGAAGCTTTCTTT,CASTQGSTEAFF
.,many,TRBV7-8,TRBJ2-2,TGTGCCAGCATGTCGGGGGTGAACACCGGGGAGCTGTTTTTT,CASMSGVNTGELFF
.,few,TRBV11-3,TRBJ1-5,TGTGCCAGCAGCTTATCGGCAGAGAGCAATCAGCCCCAGCATTTT,CASSLSAESNQPQHF
TRBD2,few,TRBV5-1,TRBJ2-7,TGCGCCAGCAGCCCTAGCGGGTCCGGACGCGAGCAGTACTTC,CASSPSGSGREQYF
TRBD1,.,TRBV3-1,TRBJ2-7,TGTGCCAGCAGCCCCTACGGACAGGTGGGGTACGAGCAGTACTTC,CASSPYGQVGYEQYF
.,.,TRBV29-1,TRBJ1-5,TGCAGCGTTGAACAGGGCGGCAATCAGCCCCAGCATTTT,CSVEQGGNQPQHF
TRBD2,few,TRBV7-7,TRBJ2-5,TGTGCCAGCAGCTCAGCCGGGACTAGCGGCCAAGAGACCCAGTACTTC,CASSSAGTSGQETQYF